The 21 T cell receptor beta chains below all came from one sample that was sequenced in a study of blood T cell repertoires in COVID-19. Method: immunoSEQ multiplex PCR; TCRdb's copy keeps in-frame clones and lacks some. This table holds 100,000 or so clones, 75% to 95% found once. The sequenced sample was peripheral blood. These receptors were obtained from a woman between 50 and 59 years old in a cohort sampled during active COVID-19.

CDR3 sequence reads: CASGTRVYNEQFF. The CDR3 DNA reads as TGTGCCTCAGGGACTAGGGTGTACAATGAGCAGTTCTTC. The rearrangement uses TRBV6-5 and TRBJ2-1, with 8 bases fitting TRBD2. V was pared by 11 bases and J by 4 bases, with 7 bases of the junction left unmatched. The CDR3 length is 13 residues. Germline lookup yields CDR1 MNHEY and CDR2 SVGAGI.

The rearrangement links TRBV15 to TRBJ2-3, with 13 positions matching TRBD2. V shed 0 bases and J 8 bases; nucleotides not matched to a gene: 14. The germline V gene has CDR1 LNHNV and CDR2 YYDKDF (reference sequence). The CDR3 totals 19 residues. This chain's CDR3 is CATSRDPELAGGMTGTQYF. As DNA, the CDR3 is TGTGCCACCAGCAGAGATCCCGAACTAGCGGGGGGGATGACGGGTACGCAGTATTTT.

This sequence joins TRBV7-8 and TRBJ1-5; D not certain. CDR1 SGHVS and CDR2 FQNEAQ come from the germline V gene. With 1 base removed from V and 0 bases from J, the gap between germline ends came to 13 bases. This CDR3 spans 17 amino acids. The CDR3 loop reads CASSLGSRSSSNQPQHF. For the CDR3, the DNA is TGTGCCAGCAGCTTAGGATCGAGGAGCTCTAGCAATCAGCCCCAGCATTTT.

CDR3 nucleotide sequence: TGTGCCAGCAGCTCACGACTAGCGGTATGGACGAACTCCTACAATGAGCAGTTCTTC. It encodes CASSSRLAVWTNSYNEQFF. The gene calls are TRBV5-5 and TRBJ2-1, with 9 nucleotides matching TRBD2. The germline gives CDR1 SGHKS, CDR2 YYEKEE (reference sequence). The ends lost 3 bases at V and 0 bases at J; junction bases unmatched: 13. CDR3 size: 19 residues.

CDR3 protein: CASSPRGQGADKLFF. As DNA, the CDR3 is TGTGCCAGCTCACCACGGGGACAGGGGGCGGACAAACTGTTTTTT. The rearrangement links TRBV18 to TRBJ1-4; the match to TRBD1 covers 12 bases. Germline values: CDR1 KGHSH, CDR2 LQKENI. The CDR3 loop spans 15 amino acids. V dropped 1 base and J dropped 11; count of bases not matched to a gene: 5.

V is TRBV13 and J is TRBJ2-2; 7 bases agree with TRBD1. V lost 5 bases and J lost 5; bases outside the gene matches: 11. CDR1 and CDR2 (germline): PRHDT, FYEKMQ (reference sequence). The CDR3 has 16 amino acids. This CDR3 is CASSREGTAYTGELFF. DNA for the CDR3: TGTGCCAGCAGCCGAGAGGGGACAGCCTATACCGGGGAGCTGTTTTTT.

The CDR3 nucleotides read TGCGCCAGCATTACCGGGACAGGGCGGGAGACCCAGTACTTC. This codes for CASITGTGRETQYF. J is TRBJ2-5 and V is TRBV10-1; 9 nucleotides match TRBD1. In germline, CDR1 is WNHNN, CDR2 SYGVQD (reference sequence). The CDR3 has 14 residues. J gave up 5 bases and V 7 bases, and 8 bases lay outside the gene matches.

The genes are TRBV5-6 and TRBJ2-7, with 9 bases aligning to TRBD2. Germline lookup yields CDR1 SGHDT and CDR2 YYEEEE. The CDR3 runs to 14 residues. Losses at the gene ends were 0 bases for V and 4 bases for J; bases not matched to a gene: 2. The CDR3 protein is CASSLASGNYEQYF. DNA for the CDR3: TGTGCCAGCAGCTTGGCTAGCGGGAATTACGAGCAGTACTTC.

The table lists this clone with a count of one. V gene TRBV29-1 combines with J gene TRBJ2-1, with D perhaps TRBD2 (6 bases). V lost 4 bases to trimming and J lost 2 bases, with 12 bases between them. The CDR3 consists of 14 residues. The germline CDR1 and CDR2 sequences are SQVTM and ANQGSEA. The CDR3 spells CSVAHGLTYNEQFF. The CDR3 DNA reads TGCAGCGTTGCCCACGGACTAACCTACAATGAGCAGTTCTTC.

The CDR3 sequence: CASSPQGNSPLHF. Here the CDR3 DNA reads TGTGCCAGCAGTCCCCAGGGTAATTCACCCCTCCACTTT. The chain carries TRBV6-2 or TRBV6-3 and TRBJ1-6; tentatively, D is TRBD1 (5 bases). The length of the CDR3 is 13 residues. Trimming removed 5 bases from V and 6 bases from J, with 8 bases in between. CDR1 MNHEY and CDR2 SVGEGT come from the germline V gene.

This chain links TRBV2 with TRBJ2-2; TRBD2 agrees at 8 bases. Germline V lookup: CDR1 SNHLY, CDR2 FYNNEI. CDR3 size: 16 residues. The V segment lost 7 bases and the J segment 0 bases; nucleotides outside the gene matches: 7. CDR3: CASNTGLAANTGELFF. The CDR3 DNA is TGTGCCAGCAACACCGGACTAGCAGCGAACACCGGGGAGCTGTTTTTT. Complete variable domain (other parts from reference TRBV2 and TRBJ2-2): EPEVTQTPSHQVTQMGQEVILRCVPISNHLYFYWYRQILGQKVEFLVSFYNNEISEKSEIFDDQFSVERPDGSNFTLKIRSTKLEDSAMYFCASNTGLAANTGELFFGEGSRLTVL.

The chain couples TRBV29-1 to TRBJ2-1; 7 bases match TRBD1. Trimming removed 4 bases from V and 5 bases from J; junction bases left unmatched: 8. In germline, CDR1 is SQVTM, CDR2 ANQGSEA. This CDR3 spans 14 amino acids. CDR3 amino acids: CSVAVGQANNEQFF. For the CDR3, the DNA is TGCAGCGTTGCGGTAGGACAGGCGAACAATGAGCAGTTCTTC.

The chain carries TRBV5-4 and TRBJ2-7; 7 bases are a match to TRBD1. CDR3 length: 14 amino acids. V was pared by 4 bases and J by 2 bases, with 6 bases of the junction left unmatched. Germline V gene lookup returns CDR1 SGHNT and CDR2 YYREEE (reference sequence). CDR3: CASSPGDRPYEQYF. The CDR3 nucleotides read TGTGCCAGCAGCCCCGGGGACAGACCCTACGAGCAGTACTTC.

V is TRBV7-9 and J is TRBJ2-1, with 10 bases identical to TRBD2. Per the germline V gene, CDR1 is SEHNR and CDR2 is FQNEAQ (reference sequence). V gave up 5 bases and J gave up 3 bases; unmatched junction bases: 4. CDR3 length: 15 residues. The CDR3 region has the DNA TGTGCCAGCAGCGCCGGACTAGCGGTCTACAATGAGCAGTTCTTC. Translated: CASSAGLAVYNEQFF. Filled out from reference TRBV7-9 and TRBJ2-1, the complete variable domain reads DTGVSQNPRHKITKRGQNVTFRCDPISEHNRLYWYRQTLGQGPEFLTYFQNEAQLEKSRLLSDRFSAERPKGSFSTLEIQRTEQGDSAMYLCASSAGLAVYNEQFFGPGTRLTVL.

This clone was observed a single time. The chain carries TRBV7-2 and TRBJ2-7; no firm D call. The V end lost 3 bases, the J end lost 2 bases, and 14 bases lay between the germline ends. The CDR3 is made up of 15 amino acids. Germline V gives CDR1 SGHTA, CDR2 FQGNSA. The CDR3 region is CASSFNSLSPYEQYF. CDR3 bases: TGTGCCAGCAGCTTTAACAGCCTAAGCCCCTACGAGCAGTACTTC. Full variable domain (rest looked up from reference TRBV7-2 and TRBJ2-7): GAGVSQSPSNKVTEKGKDVELRCDPISGHTALYWYRQSLGQGLEFLIYFQGNSAPDKSGLPSDRFSAERTGGSVSTLTIQRTQQEDSAVYLCASSFNSLSPYEQYFGPGTRLTVT.

The chain couples TRBV29-1 to TRBJ1-5; D gene uncertain. Germline V gene sequence: CDR1 SQVTM, CDR2 ANQGSEA. The CDR3 is 12 amino acids. The ends were cut back, 4 bases at V and 2 bases at J, with 6 bases in the middle. The chain's CDR3 is CSVVLGNQPQHF. CDR3 DNA: TGCAGCGTTGTTCTAGGCAATCAGCCCCAGCATTTT.

The CDR3 sequence is CASTPNPGGSTDTQYF. CDR3 nucleotides: TGCGCCAGCACCCCTAACCCGGGAGGCAGCACAGATACGCAGTATTTT. V is TRBV5-1 and J is TRBJ2-3; 7 bases are shared with TRBD2. This CDR3 region has 16 residues. Germline CDR1 SGHRS, CDR2 YFSETQ. The ends lost 6 bases at V and 0 bases at J; junction bases unmatched: 10.

V is TRBV12-5 and J is TRBJ1-1; TRBD1 matches at 7 bases. Germline V gene lookup returns CDR1 LGHNT and CDR2 FRNRAP. There are 13 residues in the CDR3. V lost 5 bases to trimming and J lost 6 bases; unmatched junction nucleotides: 6. This CDR3 reads CASGTTGASEAFF. The CDR3 nucleotides read TGTGCTAGTGGTACAACAGGGGCCTCTGAAGCTTTCTTT.

The chain carries TRBV9 and TRBJ2-1; 7 nucleotides align to TRBD1. The trim removed 0 bases at V and 9 bases at J, leaving 6 bases unmatched. The length of the CDR3 is 14 residues. CDR1 is SGDLS, CDR2 YYNGEE, per germline. This CDR3 reads CASSVEGALIEQFF. CDR3 sequence (DNA): TGTGCCAGCAGCGTAGAGGGGGCACTAATTGAGCAGTTCTTC.

This chain links TRBV18 with TRBJ1-2; D is uncertain. With 3 bases removed from V and 0 bases from J, the gap between germline ends came to 8 bases. The CDR3 runs to 14 residues. CDR1 KGHSH and CDR2 LQKENI come from the germline V gene. The CDR3 region is CASSPAETNYGYTF. Here the CDR3 DNA reads TGTGCCAGCTCACCGGCAGAAACTAACTATGGCTACACCTTC.

V and J are TRBV6-2 or TRBV6-3 and TRBJ1-2; D possibly corresponds to TRBD1 (5 bases). The CDR3 loop spans 15 amino acids. Trimming cost V 0 bases and J 12 bases, with 20 bases left between them. Germline V gives CDR1 MNHEY, CDR2 SVGEGT. Here the CDR3 reads CASSYSYRIQGGHTF. DNA for the CDR3: TGTGCCAGCAGTTACTCGTATAGAATTCAGGGCGGCCACACCTTC.